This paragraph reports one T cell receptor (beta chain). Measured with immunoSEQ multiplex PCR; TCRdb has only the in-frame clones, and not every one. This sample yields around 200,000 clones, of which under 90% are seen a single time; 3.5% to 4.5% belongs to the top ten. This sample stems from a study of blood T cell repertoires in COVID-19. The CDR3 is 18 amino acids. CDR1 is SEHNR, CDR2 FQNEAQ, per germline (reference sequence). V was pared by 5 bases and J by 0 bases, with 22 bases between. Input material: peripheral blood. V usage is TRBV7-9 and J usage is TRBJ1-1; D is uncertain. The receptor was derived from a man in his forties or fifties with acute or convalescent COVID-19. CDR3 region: CASSPPRAGDFMNTEAFF. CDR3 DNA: TGTGCCAGCAGCCCCCCGAGGGCAGGAGATTTCATGAACACTGAAGCTTTCTTT.